This T cell receptor beta chain was identified during a study of T cells after yellow fever vaccination. On the study more broadly: SMART-Seq v4 Ultra Low Input handled preparation of low-cell-number fractions.

General study points: Primary-vaccination clones mostly resurfaced post-booster (96% CD4, just under 90% CD8). It was a weaker secondary response, yet one that peaked faster, at day 5 versus 15.

The CDR3 has 13 residues. Germline CDR1 and CDR2: LGHDT and YNNKEL (reference sequence). Trimming removed 4 bases from V and 9 bases from J, with 14 bases in between. As to this clonotype: Its target is not known.

UMIs and a universal primer site were added when TCR cDNA was made by 5'RACE template switching. TCRdb recomputed calls from the 5' RACE reads with MiXCR, one row per CDR3 protein. The sample lists 350,000 to 450,000 distinct CDR3 sequences, 18% occurring once. The starting material was PBMCs, obtained before the yellow fever booster vaccination. The clonotype was recovered from a man aged 18 to 30 who received the YFV17D yellow fever vaccine. V gene TRBV3-1 combines with J gene TRBJ2-3; a possible D gene is TRBD2 (6 bases). The CDR3 spells CASSPGTPGTQYF. In DNA form, the CDR3 reads TGTGCCAGCAGCCCCGGGACTCCCGGCACGCAGTATTTT.